This T cell receptor (beta chain) was observed in a study of T cells in Graves' hyperthyroidism and ophthalmopathy. Broader study findings: The model anticipated ophthalmopathy a median about six months pre-onset. Within blood appeared most thyroid clonotypes that had expanded above 0.001.

J was trimmed by 5 bases and V by 7 bases; bases with no gene match: 18. Germline-derived CDR1 and CDR2 are SNHLY and FYNNEI. The CDR3 consists of 18 residues. At least ten counts were recorded for this clonotype. Its antigen is currently unknown. RNA transcripts gave rise to amplified TCR beta CDR3 regions. The study used the HTBI primer set for a first-round RT-PCR of the TCR CDR3. Each CDR3 protein gets one entry after TCRdb re-called the multiplex PCR reads with MiXCR. The repertoire holds around 100,000 distinct CDR3 sequences, with 45% to 50% as singletons. Uncontrolled infections, other autoimmune diseases, pregnancy or lactation led to exclusion of patients. The PBMCs had their origin in less than 13 ml of fresh peripheral blood.

The receptor was isolated from a man aged 35 to 55 with Graves' hyperthyroidism. The sequenced sample consisted of blood. V gene TRBV2 combines with J gene TRBJ1-5, with 9 bases lining up with TRBD1. This CDR3 reads CASTLTGTGSLGYQPQHF. The CDR3 coding sequence is TGTGCCAGCACCCTTACCGGGACAGGGAGTTTGGGATATCAGCCCCAGCATTTT.